This note documents a single T cell receptor beta chain sequence. The data stem from a study of pediatric ulcerative colitis. Overall study: Disease was pancolitis in about 7 and left-sided in two, histology-confirmed.

Germline lookup yields CDR1 SGHKS and CDR2 YYEKEE (reference sequence). CDR3 length: 14 amino acids. Trimming removed 4 bases from V and 4 bases from J; junction bases left unmatched: 5. The assay was run at survey level. Produced via immunoSEQ multiplex PCR; TCRdb's table is partial and in-frame only. The table shows 59,000 or so clones, with around four fifths occurring only once. This chain connects TRBV5-5 to TRBJ2-4, with 7 bases lining up with TRBD1. Material: blood. The sequence derives from a boy aged 10-17 years with moderate ulcerative colitis. This CDR3 reads CASSPATGKNIQYF. The CDR3 bases are TGTGCCAGCAGCCCTGCGACAGGGAAAAACATTCAGTACTTC. The full variable domain, its missing parts supplied by reference TRBV5-5 and TRBJ2-4, is DAGVTQSPTHLIKTRGQQVTLRCSPISGHKSVSWYQQVLGQGPQFIFQYYEKEERGRGNFPDRFSARQFPNYSSELNVNALLLGDSALYLCASSPATGKNIQYFGAGTRLSVL.